These T cell receptor beta chains were read from a single sample in a study of PD-L1 blockade in urothelial cancer. Here immunoSEQ multiplex PCR was the method, and the copy in TCRdb shows in-frame clones only, minus some. This sample yields 130,000 or so clones, of which about 88% are seen a single time; 3.2% belongs to the top ten. The material was PBMCs, obtained around atezolizumab (anti-PD-L1) treatment. These receptors were collected from a man between 45 and 60 years old with urothelial cancer. Each CDR3 is given with its conserved first and last residue. D genes are given only for firm matches. Clone size is given for some rows only: seen once, a few or many times, or a class if the clone is expanded.

cdr3_nt cdr3_aa j_call v_call clone_size d_call
TGTGCCAGCAGTGACAGGCAGAGTTATCAGCCCCAGCATTTT CASSDRQSYQPQHF TRBJ1-5 TRBV2 once NA
TGCAGCGTTGACCCCGGGACTCACGAGCAGTACTTC CSVDPGTHEQYF TRBJ2-7 TRBV29-1 NA NA
TGTGCCAGCAGTCTATCGGGACAGGGATACTACGAGCAGTACTTC CASSLSGQGYYEQYF TRBJ2-7 TRBV6-5 NA TRBD1
TGCGCCTCAAGTTCTAGCGGGACAGGGGGCGTAAATGAAAAACTGTTTTTT CASSSSGTGGVNEKLFF TRBJ1-4 TRBV19 NA TRBD1
TGTGCCAGCAAACAGATCCGGGACAGCGGACTAGCGGAAACCTACGAGCAGTACTTC CASKQIRDSGLAETYEQYF TRBJ2-7 TRBV27 NA TRBD2
TGTGCCAGCAGCTTAGGAGGCGGGAGTACAGATACGCAGTATTTT CASSLGGGSTDTQYF TRBJ2-3 TRBV11-3 NA TRBD2
TGTGCCAGCAGTCCCGGGACTAACGTCTACAATGAGCAGTTCTTC CASSPGTNVYNEQFF TRBJ2-1 TRBV7-9 NA TRBD2
TGTGCCAGCAGCTTGACTAGCGGGAGTATGAATGAGCAGTTCTTC CASSLTSGSMNEQFF TRBJ2-1 TRBV11-2 NA TRBD2
TGTGCCAGCAGCTTAGGGGGGGGCAATGAGCAGTTCTTC CASSLGGGNEQFF TRBJ2-1 TRBV11-2 once TRBD2
TGTGCCAGCAGTTTAGGAGGGAGCTCCTACAATGAGCAGTTCTTC CASSLGGSSYNEQFF TRBJ2-1 TRBV28 NA NA
TGTGCCAGCAGTGCCGGGGCTAGCGGGAGTCTGGAGACCCAGTACTTC CASSAGASGSLETQYF TRBJ2-5 TRBV6-1 NA TRBD2
TGCGCCAGCAGCTTGGGCGGAGACTACCAAGAGACCCAGTACTTC CASSLGGDYQETQYF TRBJ2-5 TRBV5-1 NA NA
TGCGCCAGCAGCCAAACCTCAGGGGGCGTCGGCAATGAGCAGTTCTTC CASSQTSGGVGNEQFF TRBJ2-1 TRBV5-1 NA TRBD1
TGTGCCAGCAGCTCTTTACAGGGGGGAACTGAAGCTTTCTTT CASSSLQGGTEAFF TRBJ1-1 TRBV7-2 NA TRBD1
TGTGCCACCATAGGGAGGACCAGGAGCGAGTTTACAGATACGCAGTATTTT CATIGRTRSEFTDTQYF TRBJ2-3 TRBV18 NA NA
TGTGCCAGTAGTAAGGACAATTCCCGGGGCTACACCTTC CASSKDNSRGYTF TRBJ1-2 TRBV19 once NA
TGCGCCAGCAGCTCGAGACAGGGGTCTTCCCCAGATACGCAGTATTTT CASSSRQGSSPDTQYF TRBJ2-3 TRBV5-1 NA TRBD1
TGTGCCAGCAACCAGGGACAGACTAATGAAAAACTGTTTTTT CASNQGQTNEKLFF TRBJ1-4 TRBV2 NA TRBD1
TGCGCCAGCAGCTTGGATTTGCGGGAGGGGGCCCAGTACTTC CASSLDLREGAQYF TRBJ2-5 TRBV5-1 NA TRBD2
TGCGCCAGCAGCGGAGCCCTAGCGGGACGCGAGCAGTACTTC CASSGALAGREQYF TRBJ2-7 TRBV5-1 NA TRBD2
TGTGCCAGCAGCGGCCCAGCGATTCCCCCCTACGAGCAGTACTTC CASSGPAIPPYEQYF TRBJ2-7 TRBV7-6 NA NA
TGTGCCAGCAGCCCTAAGGACAGGGGGTTAATAGAGACCCAGTACTTC CASSPKDRGLIETQYF TRBJ2-5 TRBV7-2 NA TRBD1
TGTGCCAGCAGCTTTGGACTAGCGGAATATTACGAGCAGTACTTC CASSFGLAEYYEQYF TRBJ2-7 TRBV11-2 few TRBD2
TGTGCCAGCAGACTGACAAGGAACTATGGCTACACCTTC CASRLTRNYGYTF TRBJ1-2 TRBV6-1 NA NA
TGCAGTGTTCGGAGGGGTGGCGAGCAGTACTTC CSVRRGGEQYF TRBJ2-7 TRBV20-1 NA NA
TGTGCCAGCAGTTACTCACGAGACAGGGAAATTTCACCCCTCCACTTT CASSYSRDREISPLHF TRBJ1-6 TRBV6-5 NA TRBD1
TGTGCCAGCCTCTTGACTGCGAACACTGAAGCTTTCTTT CASLLTANTEAFF TRBJ1-1 TRBV6-1 few NA
TGTGCCAGCAGGCTAAGGACAGGAAATTCACCCCTCCACTTT CASRLRTGNSPLHF TRBJ1-6 TRBV28 NA TRBD1
TGTGCCAGCAGCAAGAAAGGAATTCCGGGTTCACCCCTCCACTTT CASSKKGIPGSPLHF TRBJ1-6 TRBV28 once NA
TGTGCCAGCAGCGTAGGAGGCCCCGGGGAGCTGTTTTTT CASSVGGPGELFF TRBJ2-2 TRBV9 once NA
TGTGCCACCCGACAGGGCAATCAGCCCCAGCATTTT CATRQGNQPQHF TRBJ1-5 TRBV2 NA NA
TGTGCCAGCAGGCACAAGGACAGGTCTGAAGCTTTCTTT CASRHKDRSEAFF TRBJ1-1 TRBV6-5 NA TRBD1
TGTGCCAGCGGCCGGGACACCTATGGCTACACCTTC CASGRDTYGYTF TRBJ1-2 TRBV25-1 few NA